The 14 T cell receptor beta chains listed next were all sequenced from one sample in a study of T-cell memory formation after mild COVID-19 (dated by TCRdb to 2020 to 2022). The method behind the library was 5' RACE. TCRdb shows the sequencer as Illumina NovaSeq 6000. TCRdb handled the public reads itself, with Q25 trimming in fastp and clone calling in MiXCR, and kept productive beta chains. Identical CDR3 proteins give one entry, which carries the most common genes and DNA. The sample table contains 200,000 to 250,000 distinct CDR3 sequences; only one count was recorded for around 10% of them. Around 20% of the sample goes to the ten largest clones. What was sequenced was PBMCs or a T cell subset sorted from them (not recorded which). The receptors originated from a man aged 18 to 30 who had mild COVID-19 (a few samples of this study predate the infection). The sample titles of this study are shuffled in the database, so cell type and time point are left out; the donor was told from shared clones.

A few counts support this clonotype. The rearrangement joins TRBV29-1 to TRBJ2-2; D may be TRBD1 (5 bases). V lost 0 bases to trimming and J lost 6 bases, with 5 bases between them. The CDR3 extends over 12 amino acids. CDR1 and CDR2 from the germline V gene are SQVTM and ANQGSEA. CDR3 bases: TGCAGCGTTGAAGAGACAGCCGGGGAGCTGTTTTTT. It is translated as CSVEETAGELFF.

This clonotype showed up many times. Here the CDR3 DNA reads TGTGCCAGCAGTGAATCTCCAGGGGGCATTCGGCAGTACGTC. It is translated as CASSESPGGIRQYV. The chain combines TRBV2 with TRBJ2-7, with 8 bases matching TRBD1. The CDR3 loop spans 14 amino acids. The germline V gene encodes CDR1 SNHLY and CDR2 FYNNEI. Trimming cost V 2 bases and J 9 bases; bases outside gene matches: 9.

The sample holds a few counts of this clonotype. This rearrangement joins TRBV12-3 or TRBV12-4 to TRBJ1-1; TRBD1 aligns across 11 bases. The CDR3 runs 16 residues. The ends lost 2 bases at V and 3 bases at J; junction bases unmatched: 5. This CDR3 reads CASSLPSGQGDTEAFF. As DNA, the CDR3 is TGTGCCAGCAGTTTACCCTCGGGACAGGGGGACACTGAAGCTTTCTTT.

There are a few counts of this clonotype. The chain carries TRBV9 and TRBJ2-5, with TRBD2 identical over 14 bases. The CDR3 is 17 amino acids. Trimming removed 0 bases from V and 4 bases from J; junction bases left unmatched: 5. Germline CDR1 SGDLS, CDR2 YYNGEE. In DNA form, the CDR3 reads TGTGCCAGCAGCGTAGATGGGACTAGCGGGGGCAGAGAGACCCAGTACTTC. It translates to CASSVDGTSGGRETQYF.

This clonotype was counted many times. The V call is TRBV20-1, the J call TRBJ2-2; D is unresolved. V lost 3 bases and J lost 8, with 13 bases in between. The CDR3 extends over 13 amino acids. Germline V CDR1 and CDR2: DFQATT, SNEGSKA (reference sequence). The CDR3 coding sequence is TGCAGTGCTAGTGACTCGATACGGGGGGAGCTGTTTTTT. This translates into CSASDSIRGELFF.

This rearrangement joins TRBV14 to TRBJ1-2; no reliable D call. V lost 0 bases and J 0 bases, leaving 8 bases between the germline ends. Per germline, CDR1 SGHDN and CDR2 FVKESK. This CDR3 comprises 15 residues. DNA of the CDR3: TGTGCCAGCAGCCAAGATCTCCGGACTAACTATGGCTACACCTTC. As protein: CASSQDLRTNYGYTF.

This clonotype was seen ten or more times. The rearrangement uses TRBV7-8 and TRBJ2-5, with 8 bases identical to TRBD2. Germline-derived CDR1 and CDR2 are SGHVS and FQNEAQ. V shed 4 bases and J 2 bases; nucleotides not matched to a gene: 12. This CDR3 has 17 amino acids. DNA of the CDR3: TGTGCCAGCAGCTACCTAGGACTAGCAACTGTACAAGAGACCCAGTACTTC. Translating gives CASSYLGLATVQETQYF.

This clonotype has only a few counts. CDR3 amino acids: CASSQDRQGIRGYTF. For the CDR3, the DNA is TGCGCCAGCAGCCAAGATCGGCAGGGAATAAGAGGCTACACCTTC. The chain has TRBV4-3 and TRBJ1-2, with D maybe TRBD1 (5 bases). This CDR3 has 15 amino acids. The V and J ends lost 0 bases and 8 bases respectively, with 16 bases between them. Germline V gene lookup returns CDR1 LGHNA and CDR2 YSLEER.

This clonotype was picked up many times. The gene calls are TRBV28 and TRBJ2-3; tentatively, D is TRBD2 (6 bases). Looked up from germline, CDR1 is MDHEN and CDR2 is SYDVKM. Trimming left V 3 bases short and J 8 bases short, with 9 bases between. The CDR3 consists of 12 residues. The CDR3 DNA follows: TGTGCCAGCAGTTTGGGGGGTCCTACGCAGTATTTT. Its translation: CASSLGGPTQYF.

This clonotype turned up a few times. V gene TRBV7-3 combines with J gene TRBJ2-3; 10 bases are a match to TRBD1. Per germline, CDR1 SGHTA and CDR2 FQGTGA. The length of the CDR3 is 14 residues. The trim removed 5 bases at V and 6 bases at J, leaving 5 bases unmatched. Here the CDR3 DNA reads TGTGCCAGCAGCCCCAGGGACAGGGGTGATACGCAGTATTTT. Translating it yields CASSPRDRGDTQYF.

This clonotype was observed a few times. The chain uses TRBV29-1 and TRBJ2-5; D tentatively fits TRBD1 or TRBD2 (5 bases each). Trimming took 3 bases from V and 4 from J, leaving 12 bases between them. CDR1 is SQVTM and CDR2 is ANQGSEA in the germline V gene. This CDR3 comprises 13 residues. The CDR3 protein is CSVDTRGRETQYF. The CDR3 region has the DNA TGCAGCGTTGACACCCGGGGCCGAGAGACCCAGTACTTC. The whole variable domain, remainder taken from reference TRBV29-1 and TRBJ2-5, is SAVISQKPSRDICQRGTSLTIQCQVDSQVTMMFWYRQQPGQSLTLIATANQGSEATYESGFVIDKFPISRPNLTFSTLTVSNMSPEDSSIYLCSVDTRGRETQYFGPGTRLLVL.

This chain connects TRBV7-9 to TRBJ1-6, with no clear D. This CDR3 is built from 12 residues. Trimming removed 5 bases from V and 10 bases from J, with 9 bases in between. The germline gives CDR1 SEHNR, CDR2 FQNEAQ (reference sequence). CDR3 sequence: CASSPAGSPLHF. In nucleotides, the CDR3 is TGTGCCAGCAGCCCCGCCGGCTCACCCCTCCACTTT.

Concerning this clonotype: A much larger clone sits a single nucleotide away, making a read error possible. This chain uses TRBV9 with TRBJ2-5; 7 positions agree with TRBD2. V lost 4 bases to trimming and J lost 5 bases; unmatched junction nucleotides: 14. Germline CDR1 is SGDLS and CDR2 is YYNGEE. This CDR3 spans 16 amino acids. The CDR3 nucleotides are TGTGCCAGCAGCCCCCACCTCAGCGGGATTAAGGAGACCCAGTACTTC. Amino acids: CASSPHLSGIKETQYF.

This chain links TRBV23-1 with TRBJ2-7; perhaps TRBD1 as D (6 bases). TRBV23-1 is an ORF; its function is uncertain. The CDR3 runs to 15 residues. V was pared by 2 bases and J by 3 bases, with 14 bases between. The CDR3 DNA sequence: TGCGCCAGCAGTCAAAACAAGGGGGTTGGCTACGAGCAGTACTTC. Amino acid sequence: CASSQNKGVGYEQYF.